The 4 T cell receptor beta chains presented below share a single source sample, sequenced in a study of PD-L1 blockade in urothelial cancer. TCRdb's table, derived via immunoSEQ multiplex PCR, lists solely in-frame clones and lacks some. This table holds some 75,000 clones, approximately 90% found once. The time point denotes: peripheral blood 6 weeks after treatment start. The source was PBMCs, collected around atezolizumab (anti-PD-L1) treatment. These receptor sequences come from an elderly woman with urothelial cancer.

V gene TRBV5-4 combines with J gene TRBJ2-1; 7 nucleotides line up with TRBD2. The CDR3 contains 15 residues. Trimming at V came to 4 bases and at J to 0 bases, leaving 4 bases not matched to a gene. Germline values: CDR1 SGHNT, CDR2 YYREEE (reference sequence). The CDR3 DNA sequence: TGTGCCAGCAGCCCGGGGGGTATCTCCTACAATGAGCAGTTCTTC. It is translated as CASSPGGISYNEQFF.

The gene calls are TRBV20-1 and TRBJ2-7, with D perhaps matching TRBD1 (6 bases). Trimming took off 6 bases at V and 6 bases at J, with 12 bases between the two ends. The CDR3 length is 11 residues. Germline V lookup: CDR1 DFQATT, CDR2 SNEGSKA (reference sequence). CDR3 bases: TGCAGTGCCAGTACCAGGGGCGAGCAGTACTTC. Its protein is CSASTRGEQYF.

The chain is built from TRBV30 and TRBJ1-5; D call uncertain. The V end was cut by 0 bases, the J end by 4 bases, with 4 bases between. There are 12 residues in the CDR3. Germline V gene data show CDR1 as GTSNPN and CDR2 as SVGIG (reference sequence). CDR3 coding DNA: TGTGCCTGGAGTGTTTCTAATCAGCCCCAGCATTTT. Its translation: CAWSVSNQPQHF.

The genes are TRBV11-2 and TRBJ2-5, with 7 bases matching TRBD1. CDR3 length: 14 residues. With 5 bases clipped from V and 4 bases from J, the junction kept 7 bases outside the gene matches. The germline V gene has CDR1 SGHAT and CDR2 FQNNGV. CDR3 sequence: CASSPRQGGETQYF. The CDR3 nucleotides are TGTGCCAGCAGCCCAAGACAGGGTGGAGAGACCCAGTACTTC.